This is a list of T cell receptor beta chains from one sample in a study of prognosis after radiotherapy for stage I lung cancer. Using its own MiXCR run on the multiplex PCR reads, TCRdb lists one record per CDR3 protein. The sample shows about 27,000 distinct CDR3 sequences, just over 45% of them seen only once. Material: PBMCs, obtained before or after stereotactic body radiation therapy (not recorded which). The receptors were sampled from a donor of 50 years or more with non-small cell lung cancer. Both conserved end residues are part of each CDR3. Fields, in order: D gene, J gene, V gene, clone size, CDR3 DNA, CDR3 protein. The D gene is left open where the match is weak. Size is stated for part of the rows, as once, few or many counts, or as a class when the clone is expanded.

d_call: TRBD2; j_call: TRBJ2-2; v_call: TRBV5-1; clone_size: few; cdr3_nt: TGCGCCAGCAGCTTGGAAGGGACTAGCGGGAATACCGGGGAGCTGTTTTTT; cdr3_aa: CASSLEGTSGNTGELFF
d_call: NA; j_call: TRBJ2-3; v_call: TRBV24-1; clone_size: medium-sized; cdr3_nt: TGTGCCACCAGTGTTACAGATACGCAGTATTTT; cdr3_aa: CATSVTDTQYF
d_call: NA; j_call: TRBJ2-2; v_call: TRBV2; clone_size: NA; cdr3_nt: TGTGCCAGCAGTGAAGAGTTAGGAAACGGGGAGATGTTTTTT; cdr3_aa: CASSEELGNGEMFF
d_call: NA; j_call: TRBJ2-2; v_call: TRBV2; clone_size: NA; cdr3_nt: TGTGCCAGCAGCTGTACGGATACCACCGGGGAGCTGTTTTTT; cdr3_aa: CASSCTDTTGELFF
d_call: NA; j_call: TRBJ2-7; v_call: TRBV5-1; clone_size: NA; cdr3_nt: TGCGCCAGCAGCTTGGTAGGCTATCAGTACTTC; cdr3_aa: CASSLVGYQYF
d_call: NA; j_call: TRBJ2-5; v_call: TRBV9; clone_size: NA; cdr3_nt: TGTGCCAGCAGCACCATGGAAGGAAGAGGGGAGACCCAGTACTTC; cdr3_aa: CASSTMEGRGETQYF
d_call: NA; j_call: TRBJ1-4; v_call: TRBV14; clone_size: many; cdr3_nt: TGTGCCAGCAGCCAGCGCTTAGGTGAAAAACTGTTTTTT; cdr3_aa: CASSQRLGEKLFF
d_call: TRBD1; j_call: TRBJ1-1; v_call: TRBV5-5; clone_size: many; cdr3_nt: TGTGCCAGCAGCTTGTCAGAGGGGGCAGCTGAAGCTTTCTTT; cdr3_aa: CASSLSEGAAEAFF
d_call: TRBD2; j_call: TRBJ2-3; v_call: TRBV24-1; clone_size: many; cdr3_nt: TGTGCCACCAGTGATTTGTCGGGAGGGGGCACAGATACGCAGTATTTT; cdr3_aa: CATSDLSGGGTDTQYF
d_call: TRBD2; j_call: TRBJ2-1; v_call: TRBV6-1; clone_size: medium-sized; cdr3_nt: TGTGCCACCAGATCAGCGGGGGGGCCACAAGAGCAGTTCTTC; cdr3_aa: CATRSAGGPQEQFF
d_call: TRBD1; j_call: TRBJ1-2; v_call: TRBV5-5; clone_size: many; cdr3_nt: TGTGCCAGCAGCCCGAGGGACAGGGAGTCCTATGGCTACACCTTC; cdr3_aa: CASSPRDRESYGYTF
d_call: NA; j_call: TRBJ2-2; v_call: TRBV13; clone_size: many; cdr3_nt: TGTGCCAGCAGCTTAGGGGGCATTACCGGGGAGCTGTTTTTT; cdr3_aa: CASSLGGITGELFF
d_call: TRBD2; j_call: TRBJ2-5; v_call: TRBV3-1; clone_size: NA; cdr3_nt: TGTGCCAGCAGCCCATTAGCGGGAGCGGTGGGGGAGACCCAGTACTTC; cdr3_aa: CASSPLAGAVGETQYF
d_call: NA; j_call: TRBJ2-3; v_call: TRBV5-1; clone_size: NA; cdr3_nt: TGCGCCAGCAGCCATACTAGCTGGGGCACAGATACGCAGTATTTT; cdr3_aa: CASSHTSWGTDTQYF
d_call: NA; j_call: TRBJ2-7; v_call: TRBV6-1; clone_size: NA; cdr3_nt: TGTGCCAGCAGCCGGGACCGACGGGACTACGAGCAGTACTTC; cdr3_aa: CASSRDRRDYEQYF
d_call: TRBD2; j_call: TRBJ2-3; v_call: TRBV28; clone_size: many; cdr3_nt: TGTGCCAGCAGTTTTGGGCTAGCGGGCACAGATACGCAGTATTTT; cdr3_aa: CASSFGLAGTDTQYF
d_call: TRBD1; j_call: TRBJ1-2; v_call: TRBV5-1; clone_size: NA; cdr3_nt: TGCGCCAGCAGTTCGAGTCCGGGACAGTCCTATGGCTACACCTTC; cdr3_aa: CASSSSPGQSYGYTF
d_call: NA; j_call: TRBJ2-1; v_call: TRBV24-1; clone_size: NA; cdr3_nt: TGTGCCACTGAAAGGACAAGTGGCAGTAGCAATGAGCAGTTCTTC; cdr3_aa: CATERTSGSSNEQFF
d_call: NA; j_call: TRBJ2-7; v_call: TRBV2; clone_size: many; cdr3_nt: TGTGCCAGCATGGCCGGCTACGAGCAGTACTTC; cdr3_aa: CASMAGYEQYF
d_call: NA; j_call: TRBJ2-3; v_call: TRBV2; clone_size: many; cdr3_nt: TGTGCCAGCAGTGAGGGGACTAGCACAGATACGCAGTATTTT; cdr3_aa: CASSEGTSTDTQYF
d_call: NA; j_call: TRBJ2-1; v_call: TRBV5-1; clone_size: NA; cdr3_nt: TGCGCCAGCACCAATGATCGGGGGGAGCAGTTCTTC; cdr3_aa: CASTNDRGEQFF
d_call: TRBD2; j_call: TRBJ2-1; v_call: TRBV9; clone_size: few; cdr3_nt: TGTGCCAGCAGCGTAGGACTAGCGGGAGGTAATGAGCAGTTCTTC; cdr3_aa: CASSVGLAGGNEQFF
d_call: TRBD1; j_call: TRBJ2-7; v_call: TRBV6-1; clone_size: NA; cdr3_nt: TGTGACAGTAAGCTTCGACAGGGGGCCTACGAGCAGTACTTC; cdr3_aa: CDSKLRQGAYEQYF
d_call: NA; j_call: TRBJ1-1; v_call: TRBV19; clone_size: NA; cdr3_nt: TGTGCCAGTAGTATAGAGGGCGACAGGTCTGAAGCTTTCTTT; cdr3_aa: CASSIEGDRSEAFF
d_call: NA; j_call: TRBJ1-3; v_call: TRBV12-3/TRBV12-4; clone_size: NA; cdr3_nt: TGTGCCAGCAGTTTACACGGGGGACGATTAAACACCATATATTTT; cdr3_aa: CASSLHGGRLNTIYF
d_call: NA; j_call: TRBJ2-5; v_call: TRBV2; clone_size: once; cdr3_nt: TGTACCAGCAGAGTTCAAGAGACCCAGTACTTC; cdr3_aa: CTSRVQETQYF
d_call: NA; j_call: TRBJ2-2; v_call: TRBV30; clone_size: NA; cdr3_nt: TGTGCCTGGAGTAGCCAGGTGAACACCGGGGAGCTGTTTTTT; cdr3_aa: CAWSSQVNTGELFF
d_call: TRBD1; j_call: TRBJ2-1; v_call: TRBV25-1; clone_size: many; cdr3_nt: TGTGCCAGCAGTGGGACAGGGAGCTCCTACAATGAGCAGTTCTTC; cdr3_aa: CASSGTGSSYNEQFF
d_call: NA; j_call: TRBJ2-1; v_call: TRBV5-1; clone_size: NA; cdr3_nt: TGCGCCAGCAGCCCGCTGGGCGGGGGCTCTTTCAGCAACGAGCAGTTCTTC; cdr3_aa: CASSPLGGGSFSNEQFF
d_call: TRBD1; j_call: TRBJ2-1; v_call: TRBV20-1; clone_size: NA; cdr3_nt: TGCAGTGCTAGAGTTTCTCCGGATACCGGGACAGGGACCTATGAGCAGTTCTTC; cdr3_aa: CSARVSPDTGTGTYEQFF
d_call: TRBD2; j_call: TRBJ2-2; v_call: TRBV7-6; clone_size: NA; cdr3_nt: TGTGCCAGCAGCTTAGAGCGGGGGACCCGCGGCGGGTATCTGTTTTTT; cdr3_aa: CASSLERGTRGGYLFF
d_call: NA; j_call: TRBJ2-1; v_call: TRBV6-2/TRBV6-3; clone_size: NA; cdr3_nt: TGTGCCAGCAGGTCCGGGGTTGGGGACTTCTACAATGAGCAGTTCTTC; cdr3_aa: CASRSGVGDFYNEQFF
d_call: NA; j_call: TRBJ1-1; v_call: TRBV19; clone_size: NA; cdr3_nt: TGTGCCAGTAACCCCAGAGAGAACACTGAAGCTTTCTTT; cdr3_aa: CASNPRENTEAFF
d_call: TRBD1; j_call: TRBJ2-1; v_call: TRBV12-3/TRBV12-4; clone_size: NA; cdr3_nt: TGTGCCAGCAATCCAACAGGGGGCACCTACAATGAGCAGTTCTTC; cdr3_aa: CASNPTGGTYNEQFF
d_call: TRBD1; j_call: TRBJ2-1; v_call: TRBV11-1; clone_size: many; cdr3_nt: TGTGCCAGCAGCCTCCCGGACAGGGGCAATGAGCAGTTCTTC; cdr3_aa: CASSLPDRGNEQFF
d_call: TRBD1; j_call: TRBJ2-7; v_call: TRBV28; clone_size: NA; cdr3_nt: TGTGCCAGCAGTATCCCCGGGACAGTTGGGTACTTC; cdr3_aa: CASSIPGTVGYF
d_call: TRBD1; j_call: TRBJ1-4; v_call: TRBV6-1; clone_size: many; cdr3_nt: TGTGCCAGCAGAAGGCCGGGACAGGGGTCGACTAATGAAAAACTGTTTTTT; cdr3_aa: CASRRPGQGSTNEKLFF
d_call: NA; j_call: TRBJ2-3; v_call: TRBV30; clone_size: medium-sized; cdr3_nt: TGTGCCTGGAGTAACGACGGGTTAGCGGGCACAGATACGCAGTATTTT; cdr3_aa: CAWSNDGLAGTDTQYF
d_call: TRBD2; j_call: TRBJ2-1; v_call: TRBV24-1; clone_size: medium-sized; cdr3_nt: TGTGCCACCAGTGACCGAGGACTAGCGGGAGCGGCTGAGCAGTTCTTC; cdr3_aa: CATSDRGLAGAAEQFF
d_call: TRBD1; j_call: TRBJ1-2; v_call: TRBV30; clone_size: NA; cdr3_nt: TGTGCCTGGAGAGGACAGGAGACCTATGGCTACACCTTC; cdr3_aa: CAWRGQETYGYTF
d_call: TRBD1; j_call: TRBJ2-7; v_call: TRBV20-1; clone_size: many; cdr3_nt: TGCAGTGCTGAGCCCAGCGGACAGGGTAGCTACGAGCAGTACTTC; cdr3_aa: CSAEPSGQGSYEQYF
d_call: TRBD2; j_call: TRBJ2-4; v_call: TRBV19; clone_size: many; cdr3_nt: TGTGCCAGTAGTCTCCTAGCGGGAGCGGGTGGTCAGTACTTC; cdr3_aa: CASSLLAGAGGQYF
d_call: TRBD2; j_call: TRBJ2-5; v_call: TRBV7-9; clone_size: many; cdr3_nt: TGTGCCAGCAGCTTAGTCGGGGGGGCCGGGGAGACCCAGTACTTC; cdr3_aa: CASSLVGGAGETQYF
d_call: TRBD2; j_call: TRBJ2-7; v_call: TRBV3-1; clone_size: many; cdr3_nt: TGTGCCAGCAGCCAAGGTTTTAGCGGGAGACGCAACGAGCAGTACTTC; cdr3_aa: CASSQGFSGRRNEQYF
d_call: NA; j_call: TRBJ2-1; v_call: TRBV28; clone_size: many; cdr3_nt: TGTGCCAGCAGGGGACCTGTCAATGAGCAGTTCTTC; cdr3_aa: CASRGPVNEQFF
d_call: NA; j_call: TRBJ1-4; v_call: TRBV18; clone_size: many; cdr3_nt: TGTGCCAGCTCACCACCATTCTTGGGTGACAATAATGAAAAACTGTTTTTT; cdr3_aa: CASSPPFLGDNNEKLFF
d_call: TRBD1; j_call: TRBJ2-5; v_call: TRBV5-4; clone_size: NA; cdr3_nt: TGTGCCAGCAGCTTGGCGGGCAGGGGGCGTCAAGAGACCCAGTACTTC; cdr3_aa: CASSLAGRGRQETQYF
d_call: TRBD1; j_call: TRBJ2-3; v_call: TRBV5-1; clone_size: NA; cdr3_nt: TGCGCCAGCAGCTCGGGACAGGGTTGGGGGCAGTATTTT; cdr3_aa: CASSSGQGWGQYF
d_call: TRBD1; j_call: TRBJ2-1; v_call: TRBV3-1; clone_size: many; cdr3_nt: TGTGCCAGCAGCCAAACACCCCGGGCCGTGACAGGGAGGTTCTTC; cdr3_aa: CASSQTPRAVTGRFF
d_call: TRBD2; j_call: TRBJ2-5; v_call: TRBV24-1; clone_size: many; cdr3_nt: TGTGCCACCAGTGACCCGACTAGCGGGGGGTTAGGGACCCAGTACTTC; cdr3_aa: CATSDPTSGGLGTQYF
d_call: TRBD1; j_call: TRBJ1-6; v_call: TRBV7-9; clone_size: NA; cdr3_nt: TGTGCCAGCAGCGATTGCAGGGGGTCTAATTCACCCCTCCACTTT; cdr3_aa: CASSDCRGSNSPLHF
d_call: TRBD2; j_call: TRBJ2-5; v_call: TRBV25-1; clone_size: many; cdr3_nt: TGTGCCAGCTCTTTCTGGAGTACTAGCGCCCAAGAGACCCAGTACTTC; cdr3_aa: CASSFWSTSAQETQYF
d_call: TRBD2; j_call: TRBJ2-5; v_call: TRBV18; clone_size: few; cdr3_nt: TGTGCCAGCTCACAGCTTATCGGGACTATGAACTCCCGAGAGACCCAGTACTTC; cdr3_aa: CASSQLIGTMNSRETQYF
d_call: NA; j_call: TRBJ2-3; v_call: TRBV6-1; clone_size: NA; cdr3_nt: TGTGCCAGCAGTCCTAGCGCAGGCACATATACGCAGTATTTT; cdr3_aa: CASSPSAGTYTQYF
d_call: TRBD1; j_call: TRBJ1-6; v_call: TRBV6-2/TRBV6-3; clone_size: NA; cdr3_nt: TGTGACAGCAGTGGGACAGTCTCACACCTCCACTTT; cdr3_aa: CDSSGTVSHLHF
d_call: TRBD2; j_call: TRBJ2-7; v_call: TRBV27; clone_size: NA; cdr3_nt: TGTGCCAGCAGAGCGGGAGGGCACGAGCAGTACTTC; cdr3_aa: CASRAGGHEQYF
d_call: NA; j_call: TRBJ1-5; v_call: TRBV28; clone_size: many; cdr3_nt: TGTGCCAGCAGTTTCGGGTTGGCATTAGATAATCAGCCCCAGCATTTT; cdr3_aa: CASSFGLALDNQPQHF
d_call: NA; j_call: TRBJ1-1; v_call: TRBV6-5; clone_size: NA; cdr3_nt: TGTGCCAGCAGTTACTCGACAGGAACCTTGAACACTGAAGCTTTCTTT; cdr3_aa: CASSYSTGTLNTEAFF
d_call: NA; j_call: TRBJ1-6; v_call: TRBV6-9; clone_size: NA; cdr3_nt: TGTGCCAGCAGTTACGTGCAGGGCTGTTCACCCCTCCACTTT; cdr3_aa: CASSYVQGCSPLHF